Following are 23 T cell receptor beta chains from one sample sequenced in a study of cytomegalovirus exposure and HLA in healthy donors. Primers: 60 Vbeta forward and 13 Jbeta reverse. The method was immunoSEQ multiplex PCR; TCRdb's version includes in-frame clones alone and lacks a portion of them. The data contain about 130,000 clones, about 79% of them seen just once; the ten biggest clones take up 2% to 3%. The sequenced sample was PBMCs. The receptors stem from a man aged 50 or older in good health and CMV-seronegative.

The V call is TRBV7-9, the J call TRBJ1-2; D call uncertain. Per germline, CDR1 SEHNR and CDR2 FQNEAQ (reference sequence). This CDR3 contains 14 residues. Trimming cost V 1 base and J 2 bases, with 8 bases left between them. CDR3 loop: CASSLGGLNYGYTF. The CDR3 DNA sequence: TGTGCCAGCAGCTTAGGAGGGCTCAACTATGGCTACACCTTC.

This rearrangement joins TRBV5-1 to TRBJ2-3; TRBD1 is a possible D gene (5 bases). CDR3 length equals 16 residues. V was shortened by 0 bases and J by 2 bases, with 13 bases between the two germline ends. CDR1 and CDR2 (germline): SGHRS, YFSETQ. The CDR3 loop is CASSLAGHSPTDTQYF. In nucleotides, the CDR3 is TGCGCCAGCAGCTTGGCCGGACATTCCCCCACAGATACGCAGTATTTT.

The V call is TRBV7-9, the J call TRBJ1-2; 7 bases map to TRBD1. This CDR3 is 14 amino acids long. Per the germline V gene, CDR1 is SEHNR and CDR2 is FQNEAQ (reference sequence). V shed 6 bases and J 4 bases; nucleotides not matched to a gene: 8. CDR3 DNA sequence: TGTGCCAGCAGTTTTATCCGGGACAGCTATGGCTACACCTTC. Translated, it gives CASSFIRDSYGYTF.

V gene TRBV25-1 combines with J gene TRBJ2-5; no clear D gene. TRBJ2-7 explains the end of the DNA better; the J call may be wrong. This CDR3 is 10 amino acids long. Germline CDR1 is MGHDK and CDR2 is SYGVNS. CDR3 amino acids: CASSDYEQYF. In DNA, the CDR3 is TGTGCCAGCAGTGACTACGAGCAGTACTTC.

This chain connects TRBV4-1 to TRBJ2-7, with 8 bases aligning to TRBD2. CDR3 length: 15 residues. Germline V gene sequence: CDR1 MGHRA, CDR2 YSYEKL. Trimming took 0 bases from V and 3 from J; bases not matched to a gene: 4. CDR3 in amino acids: CASSQEGGTSYEQYF. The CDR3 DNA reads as TGCGCCAGCAGCCAAGAGGGAGGGACTAGCTACGAGCAGTACTTC.

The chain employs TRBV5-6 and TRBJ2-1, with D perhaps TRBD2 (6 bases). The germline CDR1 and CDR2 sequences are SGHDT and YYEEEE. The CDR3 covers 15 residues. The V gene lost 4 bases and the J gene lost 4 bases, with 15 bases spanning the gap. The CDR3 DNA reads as TGTGCCAGCAGCGCCTCCGGGGGAGGTTACAATGAGCAGTTCTTC. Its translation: CASSASGGGYNEQFF.

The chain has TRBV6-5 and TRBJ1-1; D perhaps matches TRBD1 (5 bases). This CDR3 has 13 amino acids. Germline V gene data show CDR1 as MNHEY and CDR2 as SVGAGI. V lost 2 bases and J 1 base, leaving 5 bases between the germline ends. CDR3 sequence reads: CASSYGQNTEAFF. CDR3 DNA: TGTGCCAGCAGTTACGGACAGAACACTGAAGCTTTCTTT.

CDR3 nucleotides: TGTGCCAGCAGCCCCCGACCAGGGGGACAGGGGGCTTGGGGGGCCAACGTCCTGACTTTC. Residues: CASSPRPGGQGAWGANVLTF. The chain employs TRBV9 and TRBJ2-6, with 12 bases matching TRBD1. V was clipped by 4 bases and J by 4 bases; unmatched bases: 15. Germline lookup yields CDR1 SGDLS and CDR2 YYNGEE. The CDR3 spans 20 residues.

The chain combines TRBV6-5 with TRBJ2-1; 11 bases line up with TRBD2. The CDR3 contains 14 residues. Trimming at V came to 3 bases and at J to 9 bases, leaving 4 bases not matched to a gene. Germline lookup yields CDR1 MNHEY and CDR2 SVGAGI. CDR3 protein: CASSYSGGVGEQFF. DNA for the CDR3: TGTGCCAGCAGTTATAGCGGGGGGGTTGGTGAGCAGTTCTTC.

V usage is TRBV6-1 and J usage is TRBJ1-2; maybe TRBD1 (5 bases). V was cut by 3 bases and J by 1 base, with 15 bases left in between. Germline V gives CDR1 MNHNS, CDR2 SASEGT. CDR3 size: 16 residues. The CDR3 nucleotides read TGTGCCAGCAGTGATTATCCACCACAGGATAACTATGGCTACACCTTC. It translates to CASSDYPPQDNYGYTF.

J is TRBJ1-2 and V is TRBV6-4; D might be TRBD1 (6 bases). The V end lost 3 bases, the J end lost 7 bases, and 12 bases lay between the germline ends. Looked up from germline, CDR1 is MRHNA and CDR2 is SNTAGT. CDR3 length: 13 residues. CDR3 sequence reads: CASSERTVGGYTF. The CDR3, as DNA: TGTGCCAGCAGTGAGAGGACAGTTGGTGGCTACACCTTC.

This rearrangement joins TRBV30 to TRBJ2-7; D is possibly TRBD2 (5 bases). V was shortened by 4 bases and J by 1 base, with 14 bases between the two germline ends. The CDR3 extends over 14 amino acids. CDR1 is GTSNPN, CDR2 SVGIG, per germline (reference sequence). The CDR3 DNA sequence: TGTGCCTGGAAAAAGGACTTCCCATCCTACGAGCAGTACTTC. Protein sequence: CAWKKDFPSYEQYF.

CDR3 sequence: CTARGGYEQFF. The DNA for the CDR3 is TGCACCGCTAGAGGGGGCTATGAGCAGTTCTTC. This chain joins TRBV20-1 and TRBJ2-1, with TRBD1 matching over 7 bases. Germline CDR1 and CDR2: DFQATT and SNEGSKA (reference sequence). The CDR3 is 11 amino acids.

CDR3 sequence (DNA): TGTGCCAGTAGTCGACTCCTGGGACAGGGGGACGAGCAGTACTTC. Translation gives CASSRLLGQGDEQYF. This chain joins TRBV19 and TRBJ2-7; TRBD1 aligns across 11 bases. Germline loops: CDR1 LNHDA, CDR2 SQIVND (reference sequence). The CDR3 is made up of 15 amino acids. With 5 bases clipped from V and 5 bases from J, the junction kept 8 bases outside the gene matches.

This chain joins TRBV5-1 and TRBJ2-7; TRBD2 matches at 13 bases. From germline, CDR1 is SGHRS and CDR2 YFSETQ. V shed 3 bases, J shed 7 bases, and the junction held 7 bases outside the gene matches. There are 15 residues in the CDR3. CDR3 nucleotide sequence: TGCGCCAGCAGCTCCAAACTAGCGGGGGGGCGAGAGCAGTACTTC. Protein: CASSSKLAGGREQYF. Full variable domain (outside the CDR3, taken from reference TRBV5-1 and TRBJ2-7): KAGVTQTPRYLIKTRGQQVTLSCSPISGHRSVSWYQQTPGQGLQFLFEYFSETQRNKGNFPGRFSGRQFSNSRSEMNVSTLELGDSALYLCASSSKLAGGREQYFGPGTRLTVT.

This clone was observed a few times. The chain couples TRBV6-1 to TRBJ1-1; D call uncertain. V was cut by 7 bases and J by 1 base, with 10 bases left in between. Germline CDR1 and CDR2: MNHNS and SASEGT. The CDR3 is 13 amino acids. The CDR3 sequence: CASTGMRNTEAFF. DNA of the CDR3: TGTGCCAGCACGGGGATGAGGAACACTGAAGCTTTCTTT.

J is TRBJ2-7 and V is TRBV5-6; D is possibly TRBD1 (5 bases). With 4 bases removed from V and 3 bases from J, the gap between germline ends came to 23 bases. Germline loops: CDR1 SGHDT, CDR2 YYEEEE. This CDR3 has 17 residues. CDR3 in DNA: TGTGCCAGCAGCGTTACCCCCGCCAAGGGGTTACACTACGAGCAGTACTTC. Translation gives CASSVTPAKGLHYEQYF.

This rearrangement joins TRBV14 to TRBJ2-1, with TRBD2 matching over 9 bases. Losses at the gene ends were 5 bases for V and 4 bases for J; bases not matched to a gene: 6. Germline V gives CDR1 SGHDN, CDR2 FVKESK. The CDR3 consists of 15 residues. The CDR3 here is CASSLLAGAYNEQFF. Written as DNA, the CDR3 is TGTGCCAGCAGCTTGTTAGCGGGGGCTTACAATGAGCAGTTCTTC. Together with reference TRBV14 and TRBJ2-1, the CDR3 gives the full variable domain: EAGVTQFPSHSVIEKGQTVTLRCDPISGHDNLYWYRRVMGKEIKFLLHFVKESKQDESGMPNNRFLAERTGGTYSTLKVQPAELEDSGVYFCASSLLAGAYNEQFFGPGTRLTVL.

The CDR3 sequence is CASSEGGDGRIGTDTQYF. DNA for the CDR3: TGTGCCAGCAGTGAAGGGGGGGACGGAAGGATCGGGACAGATACGCAGTATTTT. The rearrangement links TRBV6-1 to TRBJ2-3, with a tentative D call TRBD2 (6 bases). Germline assignment: CDR1 MNHNS and CDR2 SASEGT. This CDR3 spans 18 amino acids. The V and J ends lost 1 base and 3 bases respectively, with 20 bases between them.

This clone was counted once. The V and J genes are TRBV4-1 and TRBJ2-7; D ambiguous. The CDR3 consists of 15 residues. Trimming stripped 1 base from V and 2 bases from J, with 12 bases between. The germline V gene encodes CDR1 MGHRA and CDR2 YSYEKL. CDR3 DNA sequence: TGCGCCAGCAGCCAAGGGCCAGGCTACCCCTACGAGCAGTACTTC. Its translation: CASSQGPGYPYEQYF.

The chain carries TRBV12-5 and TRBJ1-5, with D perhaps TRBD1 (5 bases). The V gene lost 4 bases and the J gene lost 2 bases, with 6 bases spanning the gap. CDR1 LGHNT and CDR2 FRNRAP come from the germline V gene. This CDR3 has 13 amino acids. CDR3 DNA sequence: TGTGCTAGTGGTTGGGGGGGCAATCAGCCCCAGCATTTT. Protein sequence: CASGWGGNQPQHF.

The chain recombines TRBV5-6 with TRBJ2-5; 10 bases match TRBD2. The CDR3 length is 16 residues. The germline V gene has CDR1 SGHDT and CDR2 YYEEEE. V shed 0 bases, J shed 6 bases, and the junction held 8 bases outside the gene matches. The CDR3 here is CASSLVSSGGKKTQYF. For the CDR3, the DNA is TGTGCCAGCAGCTTGGTATCTAGCGGGGGAAAAAAGACCCAGTACTTC. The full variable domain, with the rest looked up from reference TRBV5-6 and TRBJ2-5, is DAGVTQSPTHLIKTRGQQVTLRCSPKSGHDTVSWYQQALGQGPQFIFQYYEEEERQRGNFPDRFSGHQFPNYSSELNVNALLLGDSALYLCASSLVSSGGKKTQYFGPGTRLLVL.

The CDR3 reads CASSEAAREGTEAFF. CDR3 nucleotide sequence: TGTGCCAGCAGTGAAGCGGCCAGGGAGGGCACTGAAGCTTTCTTT. V is TRBV6-1 and J is TRBJ1-1, with a possible D match to TRBD1 (5 bases). Germline V gene lookup returns CDR1 MNHNS and CDR2 SASEGT. This CDR3 spans 15 amino acids. Trimming removed 0 bases at V and 4 bases at J, with 12 bases between.